The clone carrying this T cell receptor (beta chain) has just one count. The V end lost 2 bases, the J end lost 3 bases, and 11 bases lay between the germline ends. Germline lookup yields CDR1 SGHRS and CDR2 YFSETQ. The CDR3 runs 15 residues. This sample is drawn from a study of shared clonotypes between healthy human individuals. The method was immunoSEQ multiplex PCR; TCRdb's version includes in-frame clones alone and lacks a portion of them. This sample has under 2,500,000 clones, with roughly 95% found just once. The rearrangement uses TRBV5-1 and TRBJ1-4; D is unclear. The receptor's source is a man younger than 35 in good health. Sequenced: naive CD4+ T cells sorted from blood. Regarding subset: CD45RA+ positively selected. The CDR3 sequence is CASSFETSANEKLFF. The CDR3 nucleotides are TGCGCCAGCAGCTTTGAAACGTCAGCTAATGAAAAACTGTTTTTT.